Presented here are 30 T cell receptor beta chains from one specimen sequenced in a study of T cell repertoires in cytomegalovirus infection. Their antigens are not known. From the reads, TCRdb called clonotypes with MiXCR, one entry per CDR3 protein. The profile covers roughly 990,000 distinct CDR3 sequences, with roughly 30% appearing a single time and roughly 13% taken by the ten largest. The source material was cultured CD8+ T cells from PBMCs, sampled from culture after CMV antigen stimulation. The receptors were gathered from a human donor in good health (CMV status not recorded). Some clones in this sample may be carry-over from other donors' samples.

The chain has TRBV20-1 and TRBJ1-2; D is unresolved. Germline V gene sequence: CDR1 DFQATT, CDR2 SNEGSKA (reference sequence). The CDR3 contains 13 residues. V was shortened by 3 bases and J by 8 bases, with 16 bases between the two germline ends. For the CDR3, the DNA is TGCAGTGCTAGGTTTGAGACGAGGAGGGGCTACACCTTC. This codes for CSARFETRRGYTF.

This clonotype was seen a handful of times. The rearrangement links TRBV29-1 to TRBJ2-1; D is uncertain. From germline, CDR1 is SQVTM and CDR2 ANQGSEA. The CDR3 consists of 15 residues. Trimming removed 2 bases at V and 8 bases at J, with 19 bases between. CDR3 coding DNA: TGCAGCGTTGAATATGGGTCGGCCCCTTATGATGAGCAGTTCTTC. This sequence encodes CSVEYGSAPYDEQFF.

The chain has TRBV19 and TRBJ2-1; D perhaps matches TRBD1 (6 bases). This CDR3 region has 12 residues. CDR1 and CDR2 (germline): LNHDA, SQIVND (reference sequence). The V and J ends lost 6 bases and 14 bases respectively, with 17 bases between them. In nucleotides, the CDR3 is TGTGCCAGTAGCGATCCACAGGGCTCGGAGTTCTTC. Protein product: CASSDPQGSEFF. Supplemented by reference TRBV19 and TRBJ2-1, the full variable domain reads DGGITQSPKYLFRKEGQNVTLSCEQNLNHDAMYWYRQDPGQGLRLIYYSQIVNDFQKGDIAEGYSVSREKKESFPLTVTSAQKNPTAFYLCASSDPQGSEFFGPGTRLTVL.

This clonotype was counted at least ten times. DNA of the CDR3: TGTGCCAGCACACGACAGGGGAATGAGCAGTTCTTC. It is translated as CASTRQGNEQFF. This sequence joins TRBV6-1 and TRBJ2-1; 8 nucleotides match TRBD1. The CDR3 totals 12 residues. J gave up 7 bases and V 7 bases, and 3 bases lay outside the gene matches. In germline, CDR1 is MNHNS, CDR2 SASEGT.

The sample holds a few counts of this clonotype. The chain recombines TRBV12-3 or TRBV12-4 with TRBJ1-5; the match to TRBD1 covers 9 bases. Trimming at V came to 3 bases and at J to 5 bases, leaving 11 bases not matched to a gene. The CDR3 contains 17 residues. The CDR3 spells CASSFVSGDRVDQPQHF. The CDR3 nucleotides are TGTGCCAGCAGTTTTGTGTCCGGGGACAGGGTAGATCAGCCCCAGCATTTT.

This clonotype was found a few times. V usage is TRBV7-8 and J usage is TRBJ1-1; no definite D call. V lost 4 bases to trimming and J lost 0 bases, with 21 bases between them. CDR3 length: 18 amino acids. Germline CDR1 and CDR2: SGHVS and FQNEAQ. The CDR3: CASSSSGDSVFMNTEAFF. The CDR3 DNA follows: TGTGCCAGCAGCTCATCGGGAGACTCCGTATTCATGAACACTGAAGCTTTCTTT.

About this clonotype: One end of the junction does not line up with germline, which may come from a read error. V is TRBV5-3 and J is TRBJ2-2; maybe TRBD2 (6 bases). TRBV5-3 has ORF status, its function being uncertain. The CDR3 consists of 16 residues. CDR3 bases: TGTGCCAGCAGCCCGACGGGGGAATCGAACACCAGGGAGCTGTTTTTT. Translation gives CASSPTGESNTRELFF.

This clonotype showed up many times. The V call is TRBV7-6, the J call TRBJ2-6, with TRBD1 matching over 9 bases. The CDR3 totals 17 residues. V lost 1 base, J lost 3 bases, and 4 bases stayed unmatched. CDR1 SGHVS and CDR2 FNYEAQ come from the germline V gene. CDR3 protein: CASSLDNRGLGANVLTF. The CDR3 DNA is TGTGCCAGCAGCTTAGATAACAGGGGGCTTGGGGCCAACGTCCTGACTTTC.

This clonotype was detected only a few times. The V call is TRBV2, the J call TRBJ2-4, with a possible D match to TRBD1 (5 bases). Per germline, CDR1 SNHLY and CDR2 FYNNEI. Trimming removed 7 bases at V and 0 bases at J, with 19 bases between. The CDR3 contains 17 residues. Here the CDR3 reads CASTTSRSTEAKNIQYF. CDR3 coding DNA: TGTGCCAGCACCACCTCCCGATCGACAGAAGCCAAAAACATTCAGTACTTC.

This clonotype was picked up a small number of times. The chain has TRBV12-3 or TRBV12-4 and TRBJ2-7; D gene uncertain. V lost 1 base to trimming and J lost 2 bases, with 9 bases between them. The CDR3 loop spans 14 amino acids. CDR3 amino acids: CASSLGNGAYEQYF. The CDR3 nucleotides read TGTGCCAGCAGTTTAGGGAACGGAGCCTACGAGCAGTACTTC.

This clonotype occurred a few times. The chain carries TRBV2 and TRBJ2-7, with TRBD1 matching 8 bases. Germline CDR1 SNHLY, CDR2 FYNNEI. This CDR3 region has 13 residues. V lost 5 bases, J lost 6 bases, and 6 bases stayed unmatched. The CDR3 spells CASSLSGGAEQYV. CDR3 nucleotides: TGTGCCAGCAGTCTTTCAGGGGGCGCCGAGCAGTACGTC.

This chain links TRBV9 with TRBJ2-5; D is possibly TRBD1 (6 bases). The CDR3 consists of 16 residues. Trimming took 0 bases from V and 1 from J, leaving 13 bases between them. Germline CDR1 reads SGDLS; CDR2 reads YYNGEE. CDR3 amino acids: CASSVAFGGPQETQYF. The CDR3 DNA sequence: TGTGCCAGCAGCGTAGCTTTTGGGGGCCCCCAAGAGACCCAGTACTTC.

This chain links TRBV5-8 with TRBJ2-3; a weak D match, TRBD1 (5 bases). Deletions cut 4 bases from V and 1 base from J, with 13 bases between. Germline CDR1 SGHTS, CDR2 YDEGEE. The CDR3 covers 15 residues. CDR3: CASSPRASRTDTQYF. CDR3 nucleotides: TGTGCCAGCAGCCCCAGGGCGAGTCGCACAGATACGCAGTATTTT. The full variable domain, with the rest looked up from reference TRBV5-8 and TRBJ2-3, is EAGVTQSPTHLIKTRGQQATLRCSPISGHTSVYWYQQALGLGLQFLLWYDEGEERNRGNFPPRFSGRQFPNYSSELNVNALELEDSALYLCASSPRASRTDTQYFGPGTRLTVL.

Ten or more counts support this clonotype. The chain recombines TRBV27 with TRBJ1-1; D unresolved. This CDR3 has 11 amino acids. CDR1 is MNHEY and CDR2 is SMNVEV in the germline V gene (reference sequence). Trimming took 8 bases from V and 3 from J, leaving 7 bases between them. CDR3 nucleotide sequence: TGTGCCAGCTCAGATGACACTGAAGCTTTCTTT. Amino acid sequence: CASSDDTEAFF.

This clonotype was counted once. The chain is built from TRBV29-1 and TRBJ2-3; D is perhaps TRBD1 or TRBD2 (5 bases each). This CDR3 is built from 14 residues. V was pared by 6 bases and J by 1 base, with 14 bases between. CDR1 is SQVTM, CDR2 ANQGSEA, per germline. The CDR3 DNA sequence: TGCAGCGTCGGGGCTCCCCGGGGCACAGATACGCAGTATTTT. It is translated as CSVGAPRGTDTQYF.

This clonotype has only a few counts. V gene TRBV27 combines with J gene TRBJ1-6; TRBD1 aligns across 9 bases. Germline V gives CDR1 MNHEY, CDR2 SMNVEV (reference sequence). V gave up 3 bases and J gave up 10 bases; unmatched junction bases: 4. The CDR3 spans 14 residues. CDR3 nucleotides: TGTGCCAGCAGTTTGGACAGGGGAAGGTCACCCCTCCACTTT. It translates to CASSLDRGRSPLHF.

With respect to this clonotype: The germline gene is not matched at one end of the junction; a read error may be the cause. The J gene is TRBJ1-2, the V gene TRBV27; no clear D gene. This CDR3 contains 16 residues. Germline CDR1 reads MNHEY; CDR2 reads SMNVEV (reference sequence). CDR3 DNA: TGTGCCAGCAGTTTACGCTCCCCGGACCCGGACTATGACTACACCTTC. Protein product: CASSLRSPDPDYDYTF.

This clonotype was found a few times. The chain carries TRBV10-3 and TRBJ2-2; D perhaps matches TRBD1 (6 bases). V lost 8 bases, J lost 0 bases, and 13 bases lay in between. Germline CDR1 reads ENHRY; CDR2 reads SYGVKD. This CDR3 is 15 amino acids long. The CDR3 loop reads CAIYEGTSNTGELFF. DNA of the CDR3: TGTGCCATCTACGAAGGGACATCGAACACCGGGGAGCTGTTTTTT.

Regarding this clonotype: A much larger clone lies a single base off, so this may be a read error. The V call is TRBV7-2, the J call TRBJ2-7; tentatively, D is TRBD1 or TRBD2 (5 bases each). The CDR3 runs to 16 residues. Germline V lookup: CDR1 SGHTA, CDR2 FQGNSA. The ends were cut back, 5 bases at V and 0 bases at J, with 17 bases in the middle. CDR3 amino acids: CASSVERDGLSYEQYF. The CDR3 DNA reads as TGTGCCAGCAGCGTAGAACGGGACGGCCTCTCCTACGAGCAGTACTTC.

V and J are TRBV6-5 and TRBJ2-7, with D possibly being TRBD2 (5 bases). Per germline, CDR1 MNHEY and CDR2 SVGAGI. V shed 6 bases and J shed 3 bases, with 18 bases lying between them. The CDR3 extends over 15 amino acids. The CDR3: CASRTRGGEIYEQYV. The CDR3 DNA follows: TGTGCCAGCAGGACCCGGGGTGGGGAGATCTACGAGCAGTACGTC.

A single count supports this clonotype. The rearrangement uses TRBV4-3 and TRBJ1-2; D gene unclear. CDR1 LGHNA and CDR2 YSLEER come from the germline V gene. Trimming pared 5 bases from V and 8 bases from J, leaving 18 bases between. CDR3 length: 14 residues. DNA of the CDR3: TGCGCCAGCAGCGCCTCCGAGGACGTGGTGGGCTACACCTTC. It codes for CASSASEDVVGYTF.

The J gene is TRBJ2-3, the V gene TRBV6-6; D gene unclear. Germline lookup yields CDR1 MNHNY and CDR2 SVGAGI (reference sequence). This CDR3 has 16 amino acids. Deletions cut 2 bases from V and 6 bases from J, with 18 bases between. CDR3 amino acids: CASSYLFEQSWDTQYF. The CDR3, as DNA: TGTGCCAGCAGTTACCTTTTTGAGCAGAGTTGGGATACGCAGTATTTT.

This clonotype occurred a few times. The rearrangement joins TRBV18 to TRBJ1-2; maybe TRBD1 (5 bases). The CDR3 covers 15 residues. Per germline, CDR1 KGHSH and CDR2 LQKENI. With 0 bases removed from V and 4 bases from J, the gap between germline ends came to 12 bases. This chain's CDR3 is CASSPPDTGFYGYTF. The DNA of the CDR3 is TGTGCCAGCTCACCACCGGACACGGGCTTCTATGGCTACACCTTC.

This chain connects TRBV10-3 to TRBJ1-3; D is ambiguous. This CDR3 spans 13 amino acids. The germline gives CDR1 ENHRY, CDR2 SYGVKD. V gave up 7 bases and J gave up 0 bases, with 7 bases separating them. The CDR3 sequence: CAITDGSGNTIYF. The CDR3 coding sequence is TGTGCCATCACTGACGGCTCTGGAAACACCATATATTTT.

The gene calls are TRBV27 and TRBJ1-1; D is perhaps TRBD1 (5 bases). This CDR3 spans 14 amino acids. CDR1 and CDR2 (germline): MNHEY, SMNVEV (reference sequence). Trimming took off 7 bases at V and 6 bases at J, with 18 bases between the two ends. The CDR3 loop is CASINFGGRAEAFF. The CDR3 region has the DNA TGTGCCAGCATTAACTTTGGGGGTCGGGCTGAAGCTTTCTTT.

V and J are TRBV25-1 and TRBJ1-2; possibly TRBD1 for D (6 bases). The CDR3 length is 15 residues. Trimming shortened V by 6 bases and J by 4 bases, and 18 bases separated the two germline ends. CDR1 is MGHDK and CDR2 is SYGVNS in the germline V gene. CDR3 region: CASSHLMGASYGYTF. The DNA for the CDR3 is TGTGCCAGCAGCCACTTGATGGGGGCGAGCTATGGCTACACCTTC.

At least ten counts were recorded for this clonotype. The V gene is TRBV7-6, the J gene TRBJ2-2; 7 bases fit TRBD1. Germline V gene sequence: CDR1 SGHVS, CDR2 FNYEAQ. CDR3 length equals 15 residues. V was pared by 0 bases and J by 4 bases, with 2 bases of the junction left unmatched. The CDR3 reads CASSLAPGGTGELFF. The CDR3, as DNA: TGTGCCAGCAGCTTAGCGCCAGGGGGCACCGGGGAGCTGTTTTTT.

Many counts were recorded for this clonotype. This chain joins TRBV12-3 or TRBV12-4 and TRBJ2-1; 16 bases map to TRBD2. The J segment lost 8 bases and the V segment lost 5 bases, leaving 3 bases of the junction unmatched. The CDR3 extends over 15 amino acids. The CDR3 loop reads CASSTGTSGGDEQFF. For the CDR3, the DNA is TGTGCCAGCAGTACAGGGACTAGCGGGGGGGATGAGCAGTTCTTC.

The V call is TRBV9, the J call TRBJ1-5; D remains ambiguous. The germline V and J ends were trimmed by 4 bases and 3 bases, with 11 bases remaining between them. The CDR3 contains 14 residues. Per the germline V gene, CDR1 is SGDLS and CDR2 is YYNGEE. CDR3 in amino acids: CASSSSGHNQPQHF. Here the CDR3 DNA reads TGTGCCAGCAGCTCCTCGGGCCACAATCAGCCCCAGCATTTT.

V and J are TRBV29-1 and TRBJ1-2; D is uncertain. V shed 4 bases and J shed 0 bases, with 12 bases lying between them. The CDR3 runs 14 residues. From germline, CDR1 is SQVTM and CDR2 ANQGSEA. CDR3 in amino acids: CSVGFGVTNYGYTF. The CDR3 DNA follows: TGCAGCGTTGGATTTGGGGTCACTAACTATGGCTACACCTTC.